Listed below are T cell receptor beta chains from one sample, sequenced in a study of cytomegalovirus exposure and HLA in healthy donors. Assay: immunoSEQ multiplex PCR; the TCRdb copy retains only in-frame clones and omits some. The sample shows 120,000 or so clones, 70% to 90% of them seen only once. Sequences were obtained from PBMCs. The receptors stem from a man younger than 35 in good health and CMV-seropositive. Each CDR3 is given with its conserved first and last residue. D genes are given only for firm matches. Clone size, where shown, is once, few, many, or a class for clones that have expanded.

D gene	V gene	J gene	clone size	CDR3 DNA	CDR3 protein
TRBD1	TRBV18	TRBJ1-5	-	TGTGCCAGCTCACCACCTGGACAGGGGGGGGCCTATAGCAATCAGCCCCAGCATTTT	CASSPPGQGGAYSNQPQHF
-	TRBV4-1	TRBJ2-1	-	TGCGCCAGCAGCCACGGGACAAACTCCTACAATGAGCAGTTCTTC	CASSHGTNSYNEQFF
-	TRBV10-3	TRBJ1-1	-	TGTGCCTCCCAACGGGGGTGGGACACTGAAGCTTTCTTT	CASQRGWDTEAFF
TRBD1	TRBV4-2	TRBJ2-7	-	TGTGCCAGCAGCCAAGACTTGGGACAGGGCTACGAGCAGTACTTC	CASSQDLGQGYEQYF
-	TRBV11-2	TRBJ2-7	-	TGTGCCAGCAGCTTAGGGACACACTACGAGCAGTACTTC	CASSLGTHYEQYF
TRBD1	TRBV6-6	TRBJ2-3	once	TGTGCCAGCAGCTCAACCTCAGGGGGACAAGATACGCAGTATTTT	CASSSTSGGQDTQYF
-	TRBV7-6	TRBJ1-5	few	TGTGCCAGCAGTCCAGAGGCGGGGGGATGGAGCAATCAGCCCCAGCATTTT	CASSPEAGGWSNQPQHF
-	TRBV29-1	TRBJ1-2	-	TGCAGCGTCCAAGACAGTAACTATGGCTACACCTTC	CSVQDSNYGYTF
TRBD1	TRBV4-1	TRBJ1-2	-	TGCGCCAGCAGCCAGGTAGACAGGGGCGATGGCTACACCTTC	CASSQVDRGDGYTF
-	TRBV2	TRBJ1-1	-	TGTGCCAGCAGTGAAGCGGACAAGACGGACACTGAAGCTTTCTTT	CASSEADKTDTEAFF
-	TRBV6-1	TRBJ2-7	-	TGTGCCAGCATTTCCCCTCCCAGGTACGAGCAGTACTTC	CASISPPRYEQYF
-	TRBV27	TRBJ1-6	few	TGTGCCAGCAGCCCTCGGGGGGGAAATTCACCCCTCCACTTT	CASSPRGGNSPLHF